The 25 T cell receptor beta chains reported below all come from one sample, sequenced in a study of T-cell reconstitution after alpha-beta-depleted transplantation in children. TCRbeta library construction was performed incorporating unique molecular identifiers. MiXCR, run by TCRdb on the PCR reads, gives a single entry per CDR3 protein. The sample yields 300,000 to 400,000 distinct CDR3 sequences, around 25% seen once. Here the sequenced sample was PBMCs, mostly from graft donor cells, taken 180 days after TCRalphabeta/CD19-depleted stem cell transplant. The receptor source for this set is a male patient younger than 18 who had a stem cell transplant for acute lymphoblastic leukemia, so the T cells may come from the graft donor.

This clonotype was seen at least ten times. The V gene is TRBV14, the J gene TRBJ2-1, with 13 bases lining up with TRBD2. CDR1 and CDR2 (germline): SGHDN, FVKESK. Trimming at V came to 4 bases and at J to 6 bases, leaving 3 bases not matched to a gene. The CDR3 is made up of 15 amino acids. CDR3 region: CASSPWTSGSNEQFF. The DNA of the CDR3 is TGTGCCAGCAGCCCTTGGACTAGCGGGAGCAATGAGCAGTTCTTC. The full variable domain, its missing parts supplied by reference TRBV14 and TRBJ2-1, is EAGVTQFPSHSVIEKGQTVTLRCDPISGHDNLYWYRRVMGKEIKFLLHFVKESKQDESGMPNNRFLAERTGGTYSTLKVQPAELEDSGVYFCASSPWTSGSNEQFFGPGTRLTVL.

The chain combines TRBV9 with TRBJ2-7; D perhaps matches TRBD2 (6 bases). With 3 bases removed from V and 2 bases from J, the gap between germline ends came to 15 bases. Germline CDR1 and CDR2: SGDLS and YYNGEE. There are 15 residues in the CDR3. The CDR3 loop is CASSALADTPYEQYF. As DNA, the CDR3 is TGTGCCAGCAGCGCCTTAGCGGATACCCCCTACGAGCAGTACTTC.

The chain employs TRBV9 and TRBJ2-7, with a weak D call TRBD2 (6 bases). Deletions cut 3 bases from V and 0 bases from J, with 10 bases between. The CDR3 runs to 14 residues. From germline, CDR1 is SGDLS and CDR2 YYNGEE. CDR3 sequence reads: CASSARTNSYEQYF. The DNA for the CDR3 is TGTGCCAGCAGCGCGAGGACTAACTCCTACGAGCAGTACTTC.

The chain combines TRBV25-1 with TRBJ1-2, with D possibly matching TRBD1 (5 bases). Germline V gives CDR1 MGHDK, CDR2 SYGVNS. The CDR3 totals 12 residues. Trimming pared 7 bases from V and 2 bases from J, leaving 8 bases between. The CDR3, as DNA: TGTGCCAGCACCGGACACAACTATGGCTACACCTTC. Amino acid sequence: CASTGHNYGYTF.

V usage is TRBV9 and J usage is TRBJ2-7, with 7 bases matching TRBD2. V lost 1 base to trimming and J lost 2 bases; unmatched junction nucleotides: 6. CDR1 is SGDLS and CDR2 is YYNGEE in the germline V gene. The CDR3 is 15 amino acids. The CDR3 here is CASSVLEGRAYEQYF. Here the CDR3 DNA reads TGTGCCAGCAGCGTATTGGAGGGGAGGGCCTACGAGCAGTACTTC.

This clonotype has just a few counts. The chain recombines TRBV6-5 with TRBJ2-3; tentatively, D is TRBD1 (6 bases). Germline loops: CDR1 MNHEY, CDR2 SVGAGI. The CDR3 is made up of 15 amino acids. V was pared by 2 bases and J by 3 bases, with 12 bases between. As DNA, the CDR3 is TGTGCCAGCAGTTACAGCCAGGGGTGGACAGATACGCAGTATTTT. Its translation: CASSYSQGWTDTQYF.

The V and J genes are TRBV9 and TRBJ1-6; possibly TRBD1 for D (6 bases). The V end was cut by 8 bases, the J end by 11 bases, with 14 bases between. CDR3 length equals 12 residues. From germline, CDR1 is SGDLS and CDR2 YYNGEE. CDR3 sequence reads: CASNTGYAPLHF. The CDR3 DNA sequence: TGTGCCAGTAATACAGGGTATGCACCCCTCCACTTT. The variable domain in full, completed from reference TRBV9 and TRBJ1-6, reads DSGVTQTPKHLITATGQRVTLRCSPRSGDLSVYWYQQSLDQGLQFLIQYYNGEERAKGNILERFSAQQFPDLHSELNLSSLELGDSALYFCASNTGYAPLHFGNGTRLTVT.

The V call is TRBV4-1, the J call TRBJ2-1, with D unresolved. The CDR3 is 14 residues long. Trimming removed 6 bases from V and 7 bases from J, with 16 bases in between. Germline V gives CDR1 MGHRA, CDR2 YSYEKL. DNA of the CDR3: TGCGCCAGCAGGCAAATTCTTAGTTTTAATGAGCAGTTCTTC. Its protein is CASRQILSFNEQFF.

This sequence joins TRBV25-1 and TRBJ2-6; D gene unclear. Trimming cost V 5 bases and J 4 bases, with 9 bases left between them. The germline gives CDR1 MGHDK, CDR2 SYGVNS. The CDR3 loop spans 14 amino acids. The CDR3 reads CASSPRGGANVLTF. The CDR3 DNA reads TGTGCCAGCAGTCCCCGTGGCGGGGCCAACGTCCTGACTTTC.

This clonotype was seen a few times. The chain has TRBV7-2 and TRBJ2-7; weak D call: TRBD2 (6 bases). Germline loops: CDR1 SGHTA, CDR2 FQGNSA. The CDR3 runs 15 residues. Trimming left V 2 bases short and J 5 bases short, with 16 bases between. CDR3 nucleotides: TGTGCCAGCAGCTTAAGCTCGTACCGGGAGAACGAGCAGTACTTC. This gives the protein CASSLSSYRENEQYF. Looking up the rest from reference TRBV7-2 and TRBJ2-7 gives the full variable domain: GAGVSQSPSNKVTEKGKDVELRCDPISGHTALYWYRQSLGQGLEFLIYFQGNSAPDKSGLPSDRFSAERTGGSVSTLTIQRTQQEDSAVYLCASSLSSYRENEQYFGPGTRLTVT.

The sample holds a few counts of this clonotype. A read error may account for a junction end that differs from germline. The rearrangement joins TRBV7-3 to TRBJ1-3; no clear D. In germline, CDR1 is SGHTA, CDR2 FQGTGA. There are 15 residues in the CDR3. CDR3 in DNA: TGTGCCAGCAGCTTTGGAGGAAACCCTGGAGACACCATATATTTT. This translates into CASSFGGNPGDTIYF.

This clonotype appeared a few times. Written as DNA, the CDR3 is TGTGCCAGCAGCTTAAGGGGGGGAATGCTAGCGGGCAACTACGAGCAGTACTTC. It encodes CASSLRGGMLAGNYEQYF. This chain uses TRBV7-3 with TRBJ2-7; 8 positions agree with TRBD2. Per the germline V gene, CDR1 is SGHTA and CDR2 is FQGTGA. CDR3 length: 18 residues. With 1 base clipped from V and 3 bases from J, the junction kept 14 bases outside the gene matches.

V is TRBV10-1 and J is TRBJ2-7; D call uncertain. The CDR3 loop spans 12 amino acids. CDR1 is WNHNN and CDR2 is SYGVQD in the germline V gene (reference sequence). V shed 6 bases and J shed 2 bases, with 8 bases lying between them. The CDR3 here is CASRLSTYEQYF. The CDR3, as DNA: TGCGCCAGCAGGCTAAGCACCTACGAGCAGTACTTC.

The chain carries TRBV4-2 and TRBJ1-5, with 9 nucleotides matching TRBD1. Losses at the gene ends were 5 bases for V and 4 bases for J; bases not matched to a gene: 9. Germline CDR1 LGHNA, CDR2 YNFKEQ. This CDR3 comprises 16 residues. The CDR3 sequence is CASSWGQGLGNQPQHF. The CDR3 coding sequence is TGTGCCAGCAGCTGGGGACAGGGTTTGGGAAATCAGCCCCAGCATTTT.

This chain joins TRBV13 and TRBJ1-4; no clear D gene. Germline V gene data show CDR1 as PRHDT and CDR2 as FYEKMQ (reference sequence). CDR3 size: 12 residues. V shed 4 bases and J shed 5 bases, with 5 bases lying between them. The CDR3 DNA reads as TGTGCCAGCAGCTCGACCAATGAAAAACTGTTTTTT. It yields the protein CASSSTNEKLFF.

The rearrangement uses TRBV18 and TRBJ2-5; D may be TRBD2 (6 bases). The CDR3 is 15 amino acids. Trimming cost V 4 bases and J 3 bases, with 15 bases left between them. The germline V gene encodes CDR1 KGHSH and CDR2 LQKENI. CDR3 DNA sequence: TGTGCCAGCTCACGGAACCTAGCGCCCGAAGAGACCCAGTACTTC. Its protein is CASSRNLAPEETQYF.

The rearrangement links TRBV4-2 to TRBJ2-2, with D possibly TRBD2 on 5 matching bases. V shed 1 base and J shed 0 bases, with 18 bases lying between them. Germline V CDR1 and CDR2: LGHNA, YNFKEQ. The CDR3 spans 19 residues. The CDR3 sequence is CASSQGGVLSGSNTGELFF. Written as DNA, the CDR3 is TGTGCCAGCAGCCAAGGCGGTGTCCTCTCGGGGTCGAACACCGGGGAGCTGTTTTTT.

This chain links TRBV6-2 or TRBV6-3 with TRBJ2-1, with 9 bases fitting TRBD2. In germline, CDR1 is MNHEY, CDR2 SVGEGT. The CDR3 length is 18 residues. V dropped 0 bases and J dropped 1; count of bases not matched to a gene: 7. The CDR3 DNA reads TGTGCCAGCAGTTACTCATTAGCGGGGGTACTATCCTACAATGAGCAGTTCTTC. As protein: CASSYSLAGVLSYNEQFF.

This clonotype was recorded at least ten times. V and J are TRBV5-1 and TRBJ2-7; D may correspond to TRBD1 or TRBD2 (5 bases each). Germline V gives CDR1 SGHRS, CDR2 YFSETQ. V was trimmed by 3 bases and J by 5 bases, leaving 9 bases between them. The CDR3 extends over 12 amino acids. The CDR3 DNA reads TGCGCCAGCAGCTGGGACCCCCACGAGCAGTACTTC. This codes for CASSWDPHEQYF.

V is TRBV27 and J is TRBJ2-7; D may be TRBD1 or TRBD2 (5 bases each). The CDR3 has 17 amino acids. Germline V gives CDR1 MNHEY, CDR2 SMNVEV (reference sequence). V lost 4 bases and J lost 1, with 20 bases in between. The CDR3 protein is CASSSRGPWGLSYEQYF. The CDR3 bases are TGTGCCAGCAGTTCTAGGGGACCATGGGGCCTTTCCTACGAGCAGTACTTC.

This rearrangement joins TRBV4-1 to TRBJ2-3, with 8 bases identical to TRBD2. CDR1 is MGHRA and CDR2 is YSYEKL in the germline V gene. The trim removed 1 base at V and 3 bases at J, leaving 9 bases unmatched. CDR3 length: 17 amino acids. In DNA form, the CDR3 reads TGCGCCAGCAGCCAAGTTTGGGGCGGGAGGCAAACAGATACGCAGTATTTT. As protein: CASSQVWGGRQTDTQYF.

The rearrangement uses TRBV6-2 or TRBV6-3 and TRBJ2-7; 7 nucleotides line up with TRBD2. The CDR3 extends over 14 amino acids. V trimming: 2 bases; J trimming: 2 bases; junction bases outside the gene matches: 3. Per germline, CDR1 MNHEY and CDR2 SVGEGT. The chain's CDR3 is CASSYGGSAYEQYF. For the CDR3, the DNA is TGTGCCAGCAGTTACGGCGGGAGCGCCTACGAGCAGTACTTC.

In its sample, this clonotype was seen many times. The chain carries TRBV25-1 and TRBJ2-7; no definite D call. The CDR3 spans 14 residues. V was clipped by 3 bases and J by 0 bases, with 9 bases between them. Per germline, CDR1 MGHDK and CDR2 SYGVNS. The CDR3 DNA reads as TGTGCCAGCAGTGAGTCGGGCGGCTCCTACGAGCAGTACTTC. Its protein product is CASSESGGSYEQYF.

This clonotype came up many times. The chain joins TRBV24-1 to TRBJ2-2, with TRBD1 identical over 9 bases. The CDR3 spans 15 residues. Unmatched junction bases numbered 4, after V lost 7 bases and J lost 2 bases. CDR1 is KGHDR, CDR2 SFDVKD, per germline. CDR3 in amino acids: CATRKGQGNTGELFF. The CDR3 nucleotides read TGTGCCACCAGAAAGGGACAGGGAAACACCGGGGAGCTGTTTTTT.

V gene TRBV20-1 combines with J gene TRBJ2-1; D not certain. Trimming shortened V by 2 bases and J by 0 bases, and 5 bases separated the two germline ends. The length of the CDR3 is 13 residues. Germline assignment: CDR1 DFQATT and CDR2 SNEGSKA (reference sequence). In DNA, the CDR3 is TGCAGTGCTAGACGGAGCTCCTACAATGAGCAGTTCTTC. This sequence encodes CSARRSSYNEQFF.